This is a list of T cell receptor beta chains from one sample in a study of blood T cell repertoires in COVID-19. The assay was immunoSEQ multiplex PCR, and TCRdb's table has in-frame clones only and misses some. The data hold some 83,000 clones, with approximately 88% observed a single time. The sequenced material came from peripheral blood. These receptor sequences come from a man between 60 and 70 years old with acute or convalescent COVID-19. The CDR3 runs from the conserved cysteine through the conserved F or W. D genes are given only for firm matches. Size is stated for part of the rows, as once, few or many counts, or as a class when the clone is expanded.

clone_size,j_call,v_call,d_call,cdr3_nt,cdr3_aa
.,TRBJ2-3,TRBV5-4,TRBD2,TGTGCCAGCAGCTTAGCCGGGACTATCGGAACAGATACGCAGTATTTT,CASSLAGTIGTDTQYF
few,TRBJ1-4,TRBV19,.,TGTGCCAGTGGCAGGGGAACAACTAATGAAAAACTGTTTTTT,CASGRGTTNEKLFF
.,TRBJ2-7,TRBV19,TRBD1,TGTGCCAGTAGTATTTGGACAGGGGAGTCCTACGAGCAGTACTTC,CASSIWTGESYEQYF
.,TRBJ1-6,TRBV6-5,.,TGTGCCAGCAGCCCATATGCAGGAATTAATTCACCCCTCCACTTT,CASSPYAGINSPLHF
.,TRBJ2-5,TRBV6-5,TRBD1,TGTGCCAGCAGGGAGGACAGGGGTCAGGAGACCCAGTACTTC,CASREDRGQETQYF
few,TRBJ1-3,TRBV19,.,TGTGCCAGTAGTATTCTTAGCTCTGGAAACACCATATATTTT,CASSILSSGNTIYF
.,TRBJ2-6,TRBV4-1,.,TGCGCCAGCAGCCAAGATTGGAACAGAGATTCTGGGGCCAACGTCCTGACTTTC,CASSQDWNRDSGANVLTF
.,TRBJ1-2,TRBV24-1,TRBD1,TGTGCCACCAGTGATCAATCCGGGACAGGCTATGGCTACACCTTC,CATSDQSGTGYGYTF
few,TRBJ2-5,TRBV27,TRBD2,TGTGCCAGCAGTTTATCCGGGACTAGAGCCGAGACCCAGTACTTC,CASSLSGTRAETQYF
.,TRBJ1-5,TRBV3-1/TRBV3-2,.,TGTGCCAGCAGCCAATCAGGGGACAATCAGCCCCAGCATTTT,CASSQSGDNQPQHF
.,TRBJ2-7,TRBV5-1,TRBD2,TGCGCCAGCAGCTGGACTAGCGGGGGGGCCGGGGAGCAGTACTTC,CASSWTSGGAGEQYF
.,TRBJ2-5,TRBV7-2,.,TGTGCCAGCAGCCGGCCGGACTCGCAAGAGACCCAGTACTTC,CASSRPDSQETQYF
.,TRBJ2-7,TRBV6-5,.,TGTGCCAGCAGTATAGACAGAAACTACGAGCAGTACTTC,CASSIDRNYEQYF
.,TRBJ2-5,TRBV6-6,.,TGTGCCAGCAGTTACTCGGGCAGGCAAGAGACCCAGTACTTC,CASSYSGRQETQYF
once,TRBJ2-3,TRBV6-5,.,TGTGCCAGCAGTTACTGGGGGGACTCTAGCACAGATACGCAGTATTTT,CASSYWGDSSTDTQYF
.,TRBJ1-4,TRBV19,TRBD1,TGTGCCAGTAATTCGGGACAGCCTAATGAAAAACTGTTTTTT,CASNSGQPNEKLFF
few,TRBJ1-1,TRBV18,.,TGTGCCAGCTCACTTCAGTTGAACACTGAAGCTTTCTTT,CASSLQLNTEAFF
.,TRBJ2-7,TRBV27,TRBD1,TGTGCCAGCAGTTCCCGACAGGGGCCCACCTACGAGCAGTACTTC,CASSSRQGPTYEQYF
.,TRBJ2-1,TRBV24-1,TRBD2,TGTGCCACCAGTAGGAGCGGGGGGGCCGGCAATGAGCAGTTCTTC,CATSRSGGAGNEQFF
.,TRBJ2-2,TRBV9,TRBD2,TGTGCCAGCAGCCCACTCCTAGCGGGAGGGCCTGTCGGGGAGCTGTTTTTT,CASSPLLAGGPVGELFF
.,TRBJ2-7,TRBV5-6,TRBD1,TGTGCCAGCAGCGGCTGGGACAGGGCCTACGAGCAGTACTTC,CASSGWDRAYEQYF
.,TRBJ2-2,TRBV3-1/TRBV3-2,.,TGTGCCAGCAGCGCGGGGACGGTGAACACCGGGGAGCTGTTTTTT,CASSAGTVNTGELFF
.,TRBJ2-1,TRBV29-1,TRBD1,TGCAGCGCTGGGGCAGGGGGCAATGAGCAGTTCTTC,CSAGAGGNEQFF
.,TRBJ1-3,TRBV5-4,.,TGTGCCAGCAGCTTGGCAGGGTTGGTAGACACCATATATTTT,CASSLAGLVDTIYF
.,TRBJ2-5,TRBV3-1/TRBV3-2,TRBD2,TGTGCCAGCAGCCATGTAGCGGGGGTACAAGAGACCCAGTACTTC,CASSHVAGVQETQYF
.,TRBJ2-7,TRBV7-2,.,TGTGCCAGCAGCTTATTGGCGGGTTTTCGTTACGAGCAGTACTTC,CASSLLAGFRYEQYF
.,TRBJ1-2,TRBV23-1,TRBD1,TGCGCCAGCAGTGGTTTGGACAGGCAGGATGCATGCGGCTACACCTTC,CASSGLDRQDACGYTF
.,TRBJ1-1,TRBV18,.,TGTGCCAGCTCATATTCAGAGAACACTGAAGCTTTCTTT,CASSYSENTEAFF
.,TRBJ2-1,TRBV5-1,TRBD2,TGCGCCAGCAGCAGGGGGCTAGCGGGAGGCAGCTCCTACAATGAGCAGTTCTTC,CASSRGLAGGSSYNEQFF
.,TRBJ1-5,TRBV30,TRBD1,TGTGCCTGGACGAACAGGGGGAGCAATCAGCCCCAGCATTTT,CAWTNRGSNQPQHF
few,TRBJ1-2,TRBV2,TRBD1,TGTGCCAGCAGTTTGACAGGGACCAGTCAATATGGCTACACCTTC,CASSLTGTSQYGYTF
once,TRBJ2-7,TRBV29-1,TRBD1,TGCAGCGTTGAGCGGACAGGGGGCTTCGAGCAGTACTTC,CSVERTGGFEQYF
.,TRBJ1-4,TRBV5-1,.,TGCGCCAGCAGCTCCCACTACAGGGTTGAAAAACTGTTTTTT,CASSSHYRVEKLFF
.,TRBJ2-7,TRBV4-2,TRBD1,TGTGCCAGCAGCCAAGAGAAAGACAGGGGGATATACGAGCAGTACTTC,CASSQEKDRGIYEQYF
.,TRBJ2-5,TRBV9,TRBD2,TGTGCCAGCAGCACCCAGACCGGGACTATCCAAGAGACCCAGTACTTC,CASSTQTGTIQETQYF
.,TRBJ2-1,TRBV24-1,.,TGTGCCACCAGCACTACCCTGCGACAGAGTGTGAATGAGCAGTTCTTC,CATSTTLRQSVNEQFF
.,TRBJ1-1,TRBV6-1,.,TGTGCCAGCAGTGAACACAACCCAAGGAAAATTCAGGGGAACACTGAAGCTTTCTTT,CASSEHNPRKIQGNTEAFF
.,TRBJ1-4,TRBV2,TRBD1,TGTGCCAGCAGTGGACAGGGTCTGAATGAAAAACTGTTTTTT,CASSGQGLNEKLFF
once,TRBJ2-2,TRBV11-3,.,TGTGCCAGCAGGGGGGGGAACACCGGGGAGCTGTTTTTT,CASRGGNTGELFF
few,TRBJ1-1,TRBV6-5,.,TGTGCCAGCAAGTGGGCCACGGAAGCTTTCTTT,CASKWATEAFF
few,TRBJ2-5,TRBV24-1,.,TGTGCCACCAGTGATTTGCCTGGGTCCGTTACTAGGGAGACCCAGTACTTC,CATSDLPGSVTRETQYF